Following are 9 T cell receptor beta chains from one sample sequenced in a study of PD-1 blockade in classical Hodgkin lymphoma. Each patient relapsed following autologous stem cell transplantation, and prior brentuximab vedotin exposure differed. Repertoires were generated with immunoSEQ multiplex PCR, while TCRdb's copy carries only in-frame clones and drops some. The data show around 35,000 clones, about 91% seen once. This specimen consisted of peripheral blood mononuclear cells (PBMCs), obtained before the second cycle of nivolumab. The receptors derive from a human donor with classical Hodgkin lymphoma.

The CDR3 is CASSITSGTYNEQFF. In DNA form, the CDR3 reads TGTGCCAGTAGTATAACGTCTGGGACTTACAATGAGCAGTTCTTC. The genes are TRBV19 and TRBJ2-1; weak D call: TRBD2 (6 bases). There are 15 residues in the CDR3. Trimming pared 2 bases from V and 4 bases from J, leaving 12 bases between. Germline-derived CDR1 and CDR2 are LNHDA and SQIVND (reference sequence). Based on the CDR3 plus reference TRBV19 and TRBJ2-1, the full variable domain is DGGITQSPKYLFRKEGQNVTLSCEQNLNHDAMYWYRQDPGQGLRLIYYSQIVNDFQKGDIAEGYSVSREKKESFPLTVTSAQKNPTAFYLCASSITSGTYNEQFFGPGTRLTVL.

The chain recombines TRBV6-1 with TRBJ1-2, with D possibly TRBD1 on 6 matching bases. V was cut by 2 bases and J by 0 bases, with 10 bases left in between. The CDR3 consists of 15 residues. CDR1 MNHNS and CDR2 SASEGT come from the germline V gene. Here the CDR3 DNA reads TGTGCCAGCAGTGAAAGGCGGGGGCCTAACTATGGCTACACCTTC. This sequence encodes CASSERRGPNYGYTF.

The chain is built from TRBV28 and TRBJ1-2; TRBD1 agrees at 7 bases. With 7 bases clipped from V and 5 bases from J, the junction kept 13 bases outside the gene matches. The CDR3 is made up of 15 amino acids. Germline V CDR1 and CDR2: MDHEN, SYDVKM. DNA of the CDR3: TGTGCCAGCACCCAATGGGGGCAGGGGGTGTATGGCTACACCTTC. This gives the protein CASTQWGQGVYGYTF.

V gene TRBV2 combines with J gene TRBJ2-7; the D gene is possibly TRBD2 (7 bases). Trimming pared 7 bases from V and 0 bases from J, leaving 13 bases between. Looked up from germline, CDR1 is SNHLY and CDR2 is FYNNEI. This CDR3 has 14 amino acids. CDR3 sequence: CASKGGESSYEQYF. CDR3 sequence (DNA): TGTGCCAGCAAGGGGGGGGAGAGCTCCTACGAGCAGTACTTC.

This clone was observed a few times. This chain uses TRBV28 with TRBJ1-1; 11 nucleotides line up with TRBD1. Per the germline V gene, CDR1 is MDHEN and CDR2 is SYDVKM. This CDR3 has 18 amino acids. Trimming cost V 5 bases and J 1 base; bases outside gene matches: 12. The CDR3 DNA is TGTGCCAGCAGTAAGTCGGACCGGGACAGGGGGTGGAACACTGAAGCTTTCTTT. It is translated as CASSKSDRDRGWNTEAFF.

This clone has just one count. CDR3 sequence reads: CASSQTRGLAGATGELFF. In DNA form, the CDR3 reads TGTGCCAGCAGCCAAACCCGGGGACTAGCGGGAGCCACCGGGGAGCTGTTTTTT. This rearrangement joins TRBV7-3 to TRBJ2-2, with 14 bases aligning to TRBD2. CDR3 length: 18 amino acids. The ends lost 5 bases at V and 4 bases at J; junction bases unmatched: 9. CDR1 is SGHTA, CDR2 FQGTGA, per germline.

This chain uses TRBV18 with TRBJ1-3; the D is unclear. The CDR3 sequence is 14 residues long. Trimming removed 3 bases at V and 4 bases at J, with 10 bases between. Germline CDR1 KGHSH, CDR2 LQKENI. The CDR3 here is CASSPTVVGNTIYF. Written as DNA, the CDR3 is TGTGCCAGCTCACCGACGGTAGTCGGAAACACCATATATTTT.

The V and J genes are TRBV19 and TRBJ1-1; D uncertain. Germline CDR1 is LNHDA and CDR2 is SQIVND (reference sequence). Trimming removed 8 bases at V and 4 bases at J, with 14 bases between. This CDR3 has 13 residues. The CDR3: CASLQSEATEAFF. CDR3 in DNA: TGTGCCAGTTTGCAGAGCGAGGCCACTGAAGCTTTCTTT.

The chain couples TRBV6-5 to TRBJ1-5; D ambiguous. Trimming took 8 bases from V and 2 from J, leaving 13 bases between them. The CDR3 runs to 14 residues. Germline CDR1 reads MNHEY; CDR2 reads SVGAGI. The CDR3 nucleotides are TGTGCCAGCGGGTTAGGCTCGGGCAATCAGCCCCAGCATTTT. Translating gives CASGLGSGNQPQHF.